The rows below give T cell receptor beta chains drawn from one sample of a study of blood T cell repertoires in COVID-19. The data were produced by immunoSEQ multiplex PCR, yet TCRdb's version contains in-frame clones alone and is incomplete. In the table there are 150,000 to 200,000 clones, approximately 80% of which are singletons. Sequencing was performed on peripheral blood. The receptors stem from an elderly woman with active or convalescent COVID-19. Each CDR3 is given with its conserved first and last residue. A D gene is named only where the DNA matches it firmly. The size of a clone is reported for some rows only, either as once, few or many, or as a class for expanded clones.

J gene,D gene,clone size,V gene,CDR3 protein,CDR3 DNA
TRBJ1-3,NA,NA,TRBV19,CASSIFRTAASGNTIYF,TGTGCCAGTAGTATTTTTCGTACAGCAGCCTCTGGAAACACCATATATTTT
TRBJ2-3,NA,NA,TRBV27,CASSYALADTQYF,TGTGCCAGCAGTTATGCCCTGGCCGATACGCAGTATTTT
TRBJ1-1,TRBD1,few,TRBV6-5,CASTNRGLGTEAFF,TGTGCCAGCACCAACAGGGGGCTAGGGACTGAAGCTTTCTTT
TRBJ2-2,NA,once,TRBV6-5,CASRQTVNTGELFF,TGTGCCAGCAGGCAGACAGTTAACACCGGGGAGCTGTTTTTT
TRBJ2-7,NA,NA,TRBV6-6,CASSYIGRATHEQYF,TGTGCCAGCAGTTACATCGGCAGGGCAACCCACGAGCAGTACTTC
TRBJ2-5,TRBD2,NA,TRBV5-1,CASSPGTSGGPGDQYF,TGCGCCAGCAGCCCGGGGACTAGCGGGGGTCCGGGGGACCAGTACTTC
TRBJ2-7,TRBD2,few,TRBV6-5,CASSRTSGAYEQYF,TGTGCCAGCAGCAGGACTAGCGGGGCCTACGAGCAGTACTTC
TRBJ2-3,TRBD2,once,TRBV6-5,CASSYSRTSFTDTQYF,TGTGCCAGCAGTTACTCCCGGACTAGTTTCACAGATACGCAGTATTTT
TRBJ2-3,NA,NA,TRBV9,CASSALGAQDTQYF,TGTGCCAGCAGTGCCTTGGGGGCCCAGGATACGCAGTATTTT
TRBJ2-7,TRBD1,NA,TRBV3-1/TRBV3-2,CASSQSGTADEQYF,TGTGCCAGCAGCCAATCAGGGACAGCGGACGAGCAGTACTTC
TRBJ2-7,NA,once,TRBV6-2/TRBV6-3,CASSPQGISYEQYF,TGTGCCAGCAGTCCCCAGGGGATTTCCTACGAGCAGTACTTC
TRBJ2-2,NA,once,TRBV5-1,CASSLSRTGELFF,TGCGCCAGCAGCTTGTCGAGGACCGGGGAGCTGTTTTTT
TRBJ1-2,TRBD1,NA,TRBV18,CASSHPSEDRAAGYTF,TGTGCCAGCTCCCACCCCTCAGAGGACAGGGCGGCCGGCTACACCTTC
TRBJ1-5,NA,once,TRBV27,CASSFRFDGQPQHF,TGTGCCAGCAGTTTCCGTTTCGACGGGCAGCCCCAGCATTTT
TRBJ2-3,TRBD1,NA,TRBV5-8,CASTSADRASTDTQYF,TGTGCCAGCACCTCGGCGGACAGGGCTAGCACAGATACGCAGTATTTT
TRBJ1-2,TRBD1,NA,TRBV9,CASSVAPVGQGYGYTF,TGTGCCAGCAGCGTAGCTCCGGTCGGACAGGGCTATGGCTACACCTTC
TRBJ1-2,TRBD1,NA,TRBV5-8,CASSPGTAQVYGYTF,TGTGCCAGCAGCCCCGGGACAGCCCAGGTTTATGGCTACACCTTC
TRBJ2-7,NA,NA,TRBV11-2,CASSPATVVYEQYF,TGTGCCAGCAGCCCCGCCACGGTGGTTTACGAGCAGTACTTC
TRBJ2-7,TRBD2,many,TRBV4-1,CASSQDTPSGTTSYEQYF,TGCGCCAGCAGCCAAGACACTCCATCCGGGACTACCTCCTACGAGCAGTACTTC
TRBJ2-5,TRBD2,NA,TRBV4-1,CASSPGLAGVKTQYF,TGCGCCAGCAGCCCGGGACTAGCGGGGGTAAAGACCCAGTACTTC
TRBJ1-5,NA,NA,TRBV7-9,CASSFSGLQSQPQHF,TGTGCCAGCAGCTTTAGCGGGCTTCAAAGTCAGCCCCAGCATTTT
TRBJ2-1,TRBD1,NA,TRBV9,CASSDPGTGGGEQFF,TGTGCCAGCAGCGACCCCGGGACAGGGGGCGGTGAGCAGTTCTTC
TRBJ1-4,NA,NA,TRBV27,CASSPYYDGFQTNEKLFF,TGTGCCAGCAGTCCTTACTACGACGGATTCCAAACTAATGAAAAACTGTTTTTT
TRBJ2-1,TRBD2,NA,TRBV9,CASSPTTSGGYNEQFF,TGTGCCAGCAGCCCGACGACTAGCGGGGGGTACAATGAGCAGTTCTTC
TRBJ1-1,TRBD1,NA,TRBV6-5,CASKIQGAWTEAFF,TGTGCCAGCAAGATACAGGGGGCGTGGACTGAAGCTTTCTTT
TRBJ1-2,NA,few,TRBV7-2,CASSSSRDTNYGYTF,TGTGCCAGCAGCTCGTCCCGGGACACAAACTATGGCTACACCTTC
TRBJ2-7,TRBD1,NA,TRBV6-2/TRBV6-3,CASSYSWDRAYEQYF,TGTGCCAGCAGTTACTCGTGGGACAGGGCCTACGAGCAGTACTTC
TRBJ2-1,TRBD2,NA,TRBV11-2,CASSFLERGAYEQFF,TGTGCCAGCAGCTTCCTCGAGCGGGGGGCCTATGAGCAGTTCTTC
TRBJ1-2,NA,NA,TRBV27,CASRNSGEGGYTF,TGTGCCAGCAGAAATTCCGGGGAAGGTGGCTACACCTTC
TRBJ1-2,NA,few,TRBV12-5,CASGLGGETAGYTF,TGTGCTAGTGGTCTGGGGGGGGAGACAGCTGGCTACACCTTC
TRBJ2-7,NA,NA,TRBV10-3,CAISEQDEQYF,TGTGCCATCAGTGAACAGGACGAGCAGTACTTC
TRBJ1-2,NA,NA,TRBV5-4,CASSATGNYGYTF,TGTGCCAGCAGCGCGACAGGAAACTATGGCTACACCTTC
TRBJ2-3,NA,once,TRBV7-2,CASHEGGAGTDTQYF,TGTGCCAGCCATGAGGGGGGGGCGGGCACAGATACGCAGTATTTT
TRBJ1-4,NA,NA,TRBV5-1,CASSPSSHTTTTNEKLFF,TGCGCCAGCAGCCCAAGCTCACATACTACAACAACTAATGAAAAACTGTTTTTT
TRBJ1-5,NA,NA,TRBV12-5,CASGRESNQPQHF,TGTGCTAGTGGTAGGGAGAGCAATCAGCCCCAGCATTTT
TRBJ1-1,NA,NA,TRBV30,CAWSVGGTGRTFF,TGTGCCTGGAGTGTTGGGGGGACGGGTAGAACTTTCTTT
TRBJ2-7,TRBD1,once,TRBV18,CASSRDRESEQYF,TGTGCCAGCTCGCGGGACAGGGAGAGCGAGCAGTACTTC
TRBJ1-5,NA,NA,TRBV7-2,CASSFLIRDTDSNQPQHF,TGTGCCAGCAGCTTTCTAATCCGGGACACCGATAGCAATCAGCCCCAGCATTTT
TRBJ1-1,NA,NA,TRBV2,CASSRIVGTKAEAFF,TGTGCCAGCAGCAGAATCGTAGGGACAAAGGCCGAAGCTTTCTTT
TRBJ2-1,TRBD2,NA,TRBV12-5,CASGFPSGGGYEQFF,TGTGCTAGTGGTTTCCCTAGCGGGGGGGGATATGAGCAGTTCTTC
TRBJ2-3,NA,NA,TRBV20-1,CSASLENTQYF,TGCAGTGCTAGCTTAGAGAATACGCAGTATTTT
TRBJ2-3,TRBD2,NA,TRBV7-7,CASSLRVAGGTDTQYF,TGTGCTAGCAGCCTAAGGGTGGCGGGGGGCACAGATACGCAGTATTTT
TRBJ1-2,NA,NA,TRBV12-3/TRBV12-4,CASSLDRRYGYTF,TGTGCCAGCAGTTTAGACAGGAGATATGGCTACACCTTC
TRBJ1-2,NA,NA,TRBV6-5,CASTPLTRAPYGYTF,TGTGCCAGCACCCCATTAACCAGGGCCCCCTATGGCTACACCTTC
TRBJ1-2,NA,once,TRBV12-5,CASGLGGWDGYTF,TGTGCTAGTGGTTTGGGGGGCTGGGATGGCTACACCTTC
TRBJ2-3,NA,NA,TRBV10-2,CASKTGAYTQYF,TGCGCCAGCAAAACAGGAGCTTATACGCAGTATTTT
TRBJ2-7,TRBD1,NA,TRBV19,CASSHSAGGGYEQYF,TGTGCCAGTAGCCACTCGGCAGGGGGTGGGTACGAGCAGTACTTC
TRBJ2-5,NA,NA,TRBV5-1,CASSLAQGTQYF,TGCGCCAGCAGCTTGGCCCAGGGGACCCAGTACTTC
TRBJ1-6,NA,NA,TRBV5-6,CASSPRGNNSPLHF,TGTGCCAGCAGCCCACGGGGGAATAATTCACCCCTCCACTTT
TRBJ2-1,NA,NA,TRBV25-1,CASSAGVREQFF,TGTGCCAGCAGTGCAGGGGTTCGAGAGCAGTTCTTC
TRBJ1-1,NA,NA,TRBV4-3,CASSQDRGTEAFF,TGCGCCAGCAGCCAAGATAGGGGGACTGAAGCTTTCTTT
TRBJ1-3,TRBD1,NA,TRBV10-3,CAIRDRGKSGNTIYF,TGTGCCATTAGGGACAGGGGAAAGTCTGGAAACACCATATATTTT
TRBJ2-7,NA,NA,TRBV11-2,CASSPLQGETYEQYF,TGTGCCAGCAGCCCCCTACAGGGAGAAACCTACGAGCAGTACTTC